Below, 6 T cell receptor beta chains from the same sample are listed, as sequenced in a study of identical twins. TCRdb fed the 5' RACE reads into MiXCR, producing one record per CDR3 protein. This repertoire shows approximately 210,000 distinct CDR3 sequences, 6.5% found once; its top ten account for approximately 15%. The sample also formed part of further work on T cells expressing NK-cell markers.

The sequencing sample was made of CD8+ T cells sorted from blood. The receptors were gathered from a woman between 18 and 29 years old in good health.

This clonotype was detected ten times or more. This sequence joins TRBV15 and TRBJ1-5, with D perhaps matching TRBD1 (6 bases). Germline V gene lookup returns CDR1 LNHNV and CDR2 YYDKDF (reference sequence). CDR3 length equals 16 residues. The V and J ends lost 4 bases and 3 bases respectively, with 16 bases between them. Here the CDR3 DNA reads TGTGCCACCAGCAAACCGGGACACGAGACCAATCAGCCCCAGCATTTT. This gives the protein CATSKPGHETNQPQHF.

The sample holds many counts of this clonotype. This chain links TRBV5-1 with TRBJ1-1, with D uncertain. The ends were cut back, 4 bases at V and 1 base at J, with 11 bases in the middle. This CDR3 contains 14 residues. Germline V gene sequence: CDR1 SGHRS, CDR2 YFSETQ. The CDR3 loop is CASSPTTQNTEAFF. The CDR3 nucleotides are TGCGCCAGCAGCCCGACGACACAGAACACTGAAGCTTTCTTT.

This clonotype was detected many times. The chain recombines TRBV7-2 with TRBJ2-7; the D is unclear. The CDR3 covers 13 residues. V was pared by 2 bases and J by 7 bases, with 12 bases between. Germline lookup yields CDR1 SGHTA and CDR2 FQGNSA. The CDR3 nucleotides read TGTGCCAGCAGCTTACTCATCGAGTGGGAGCAGTACTTC. It translates to CASSLLIEWEQYF.

In this sample, this clonotype turned up many times. The rearrangement links TRBV5-1 to TRBJ2-1; D unclear. Between the trimmed V and J ends, which lost 4 bases and 1 base, there was a span of 12 bases. Per the germline V gene, CDR1 is SGHRS and CDR2 is YFSETQ. This CDR3 comprises 15 residues. The CDR3 loop is CASSPTRPSYNEQFF. CDR3 DNA: TGCGCCAGCAGCCCTACGAGGCCTTCCTACAATGAGCAGTTCTTC.

The chain is built from TRBV7-9 and TRBJ1-2; TRBD1 is a possible D gene (5 bases). The CDR3 length is 13 residues. CDR1 is SEHNR, CDR2 FQNEAQ, per germline (reference sequence). Trimming took 8 bases from V and 4 from J, leaving 14 bases between them. CDR3 DNA sequence: TGTGCCAGCTCCCCAGGGTTACCCTATGGCTACACCTTC. Residues: CASSPGLPYGYTF.

This clonotype has at least ten counts. The V and J genes are TRBV29-1 and TRBJ1-4, with 8 bases identical to TRBD1. V trimming: 4 bases; J trimming: 7 bases; junction bases outside the gene matches: 8. CDR3 size: 14 residues. The germline V gene encodes CDR1 SQVTM and CDR2 ANQGSEA. CDR3 nucleotide sequence: TGCAGCGTTGGATTCGACAGGGGATTTGAAAAACTGTTTTTT. This sequence encodes CSVGFDRGFEKLFF.